The 7 T cell receptor beta chains presented below share a single source sample, sequenced in a study of response to subunit inactivated influenza vaccine. Each CDR3 protein gets one entry after TCRdb re-called the RT-PCR reads with MiXCR. The table shows hundreds of thousands of distinct CDR3 sequences, with 11% to 15% occurring only once. This specimen was PBMCs from blood, taken approximately 15 days before vaccination. The receptors were sampled from a man in his forties or fifties who received an inactivated influenza vaccine.

This clonotype occurred many times. V usage is TRBV27 and J usage is TRBJ2-3; 10 bases fit TRBD2. Germline V gives CDR1 MNHEY, CDR2 SMNVEV (reference sequence). The CDR3 has 15 residues. The V segment lost 2 bases and the J segment 1 base; nucleotides outside the gene matches: 0. This CDR3 reads CASSLGTSGTDTQYF. CDR3 in DNA: TGTGCCAGCAGTTTAGGGACTAGCGGCACAGATACGCAGTATTTT.

A few counts support this clonotype. The chain links TRBV20-1 to TRBJ2-3; D unclear. The CDR3 loop spans 14 amino acids. Germline CDR1 DFQATT, CDR2 SNEGSKA (reference sequence). Written as DNA, the CDR3 is TGCACACAGTCGGGCAGGAACACACGAGATACGCAGTATTTT. This translates into CTQSGRNTRDTQYF.

This clonotype was seen only once. The chain recombines TRBV28 with TRBJ2-2; no firm D call. The CDR3 runs 16 residues. Germline V lookup: CDR1 MDHEN, CDR2 SYDVKM. V was pared by 2 bases and J by 4 bases, with 14 bases between. In nucleotides, the CDR3 is TGTGCCAGCAGTTTAGGCGCGTTAACCCTCACCGGGGAGCTGTTTTTT. Translation: CASSLGALTLTGELFF. Full variable domain (rest looked up from reference TRBV28 and TRBJ2-2): DVKVTQSSRYLVKRTGEKVFLECVQDMDHENMFWYRQDPGLGLRLIYFSYDVKMKEKGDIPEGYSVSREKKERFSLILESASTNQTSMYLCASSLGALTLTGELFFGEGSRLTVL.

This clonotype was picked up many times. The chain joins TRBV5-6 to TRBJ2-1; D is ambiguous. V was clipped by 0 bases and J by 2 bases, with 6 bases between them. CDR1 and CDR2 from the germline V gene are SGHDT and YYEEEE. This CDR3 has 14 amino acids. In DNA, the CDR3 is TGTGCCAGCAGCTTGGACATCGCCTACAATGAGCAGTTCTTC. It encodes CASSLDIAYNEQFF.

The rearrangement joins TRBV6-5 to TRBJ1-2; D is ambiguous. Germline V gene data show CDR1 as MNHEY and CDR2 as SVGAGI. This CDR3 is 15 amino acids long. Trimming took off 0 bases at V and 5 bases at J, with 13 bases between the two ends. For the CDR3, the DNA is TGTGCCAGCAGTTACTCCGGTAGTGAGGTATATGGCTACACCTTC. This gives the protein CASSYSGSEVYGYTF.

In this sample, this clonotype turned up a few times. The V call is TRBV9, the J call TRBJ2-1, with D tentatively TRBD1 or TRBD2 (5 bases each). The germline CDR1 and CDR2 sequences are SGDLS and YYNGEE. The CDR3 is 12 amino acids. The germline V and J ends were trimmed by 0 bases and 10 bases, with 8 bases remaining between them. CDR3 protein: CASSVDWGEQFF. CDR3 sequence (DNA): TGTGCCAGCAGCGTAGACTGGGGGGAGCAGTTCTTC. The variable domain in full, with the rest retrieved from reference TRBV9 and TRBJ2-1, is DSGVTQTPKHLITATGQRVTLRCSPRSGDLSVYWYQQSLDQGLQFLIQYYNGEERAKGNILERFSAQQFPDLHSELNLSSLELGDSALYFCASSVDWGEQFFGPGTRLTVL.

A few counts support this clonotype. The chain joins TRBV4-3 to TRBJ2-1; D possibly corresponds to TRBD2 (5 bases). V lost 1 base, J lost 2 bases, and 15 bases lay in between. Germline V gene sequence: CDR1 LGHNA, CDR2 YSLEER. The CDR3 is 17 residues long. The CDR3 bases are TGCGCCAGCAGCCAAGTACTAGACGTCCGGCCCTACAATGAGCAGTTCTTC. Translated, it gives CASSQVLDVRPYNEQFF.